Listed below are T cell receptor beta chains from one sample, sequenced in a study of T cells in Graves' hyperthyroidism and ophthalmopathy. Each CDR3 protein is one row after TCRdb ran MiXCR on the multiplex PCR reads. The table lists around 690,000 distinct CDR3 sequences, around 21% of them singletons. The sequencing input was blood. These receptors were taken from a man younger than 45 with Graves' ophthalmopathy. Each CDR3 is given with its conserved first and last residue. D genes are given only for firm matches. Where a row states a size, it is once, few, many or the class of an expanded clone; other rows omit it.

clone_size d_call j_call v_call cdr3_aa cdr3_nt
few TRBD2 TRBJ2-1 TRBV7-8 CASELAGVNEQFF TGTGCCAGCGAACTAGCGGGAGTTAATGAGCAGTTCTTC
few TRBD2 TRBJ2-1 TRBV12-3/TRBV12-4 CASSLAVSLAGDLNEQFF TGTGCCAGCAGTTTAGCCGTTTCTCTAGCGGGAGACTTGAATGAGCAGTTCTTC
few TRBD1 TRBJ1-5 TRBV15 CATSGDRSNQPQHF TGTGCCACCAGCGGGGACAGGAGCAATCAGCCCCAGCATTTT
many - TRBJ2-7 TRBV30 CAWSRNRAYEQYF TGTGCCTGGAGTAGAAACCGAGCCTACGAGCAGTACTTC
few TRBD2 TRBJ2-3 TRBV7-8 CASSADTSGRPDTQYF TGTGCCAGCAGCGCCGACACTAGCGGGAGACCAGATACGCAGTATTTT
- - TRBJ2-3 TRBV20-1 CSAREGSFTDTQYF TGCAGTGCTAGAGAAGGTTCTTTCACAGATACGCAGTATTTT
- - TRBJ1-1 TRBV27 CASLGAGGNTEAFF TGTGCCAGCCTTGGGGCAGGAGGGAACACTGAAGCTTTCTTT
many TRBD1 TRBJ1-5 TRBV7-9 CASSWGTGGNQPQHF TGTGCCAGCAGCTGGGGGACAGGGGGAAATCAGCCCCAGCATTTT
few - TRBJ1-6 TRBV6-5 CASSYSTGVNSPLHF TGTGCCAGCAGTTACTCTACAGGCGTAAATTCACCCCTCCACTTT
once - TRBJ2-1 TRBV9 CASSGRDEQFF TGTGCCAGCAGCGGGAGGGATGAGCAGTTCTTC
many - TRBJ1-1 TRBV27 CASWKGLWNTEAFF TGTGCCAGCTGGAAGGGACTCTGGAACACTGAAGCTTTCTTT
- - TRBJ2-1 TRBV30 CARSAGQSDNEQFF TGTGCCCGGTCGGCAGGACAGTCTGACAATGAGCAGTTCTTC
many TRBD1 TRBJ2-5 TRBV5-6 CASSHRDSETQYF TGTGCCAGCAGCCACCGGGACAGTGAGACCCAGTACTTC
many - TRBJ2-7 TRBV7-2 CASTTFNTYEQYF TGTGCCAGCACCACCTTCAATACCTACGAGCAGTACTTC
- TRBD2 TRBJ2-1 TRBV20-1 CSARQTSGTYNEQFF TGCAGTGCTAGACAGACTAGCGGCACCTACAATGAGCAGTTCTTC
- - TRBJ1-2 TRBV12-3/TRBV12-4 CASSVGIGGYTF TGTGCCAGCAGCGTCGGAATCGGTGGCTACACCTTC
- TRBD2 TRBJ2-1 TRBV28 CASRLKLAGGYNEQFF TGTGCCAGCCGATTAAAGCTAGCGGGAGGGTACAATGAGCAGTTCTTC
- - TRBJ2-5 TRBV7-2 CASSRGQKTQYF TGTGCCAGCAGCCGGGGGCAGAAGACCCAGTACTTC
many - TRBJ1-1 TRBV5-1 CASSLGLGEWTEAFF TGCGCCAGCAGCTTGGGGCTGGGAGAATGGACTGAAGCTTTCTTT
once TRBD2 TRBJ2-2 TRBV5-6 CASSRERDGHNTGELFF TGTGCCAGCAGCAGAGAGCGGGACGGTCATAACACCGGGGAGCTGTTTTTT
many - TRBJ1-1 TRBV11-3 CASSAVTGTEAFF TGTGCCAGCAGCGCAGTAACGGGCACTGAAGCTTTCTTT
- - TRBJ2-1 TRBV20-1 CSASPSGLYNEQFF TGCAGTGCTAGTCCTTCAGGGCTATACAATGAGCAGTTCTTC
- - TRBJ2-3 TRBV19 CASSTRNKVQVGTDTQYF TGTGCCAGTAGTACTCGGAACAAAGTCCAAGTAGGAACAGATACGCAGTATTTT
many - TRBJ2-7 TRBV7-3 CASSLDYPPYEQYF TGTGCCAGCAGTTTGGACTATCCCCCCTACGAGCAGTACTTC
many TRBD1 TRBJ1-5 TRBV20-1 CSASGTGGVRAQHF TGCAGTGCCAGCGGGACAGGGGGGGTAAGGGCCCAGCATTTT
many TRBD1 TRBJ2-7 TRBV11-2 CASSSGGTYEQYF TGTGCCAGCAGCTCAGGGGGCACCTACGAGCAGTACTTC
few TRBD2 TRBJ2-5 TRBV14 CASSQEWAGAETQYF TGTGCCAGCAGCCAAGAGTGGGCGGGAGCGGAGACCCAGTACTTC
few TRBD1 TRBJ2-2 TRBV20-1 CSVPKGAGLGELFF TGCAGTGTTCCAAAGGGGGCCGGACTCGGGGAGCTGTTTTTT
many TRBD2 TRBJ2-7 TRBV3-1 CASSQDSAGAMQYF TGTGCCAGCAGCCAAGACTCAGCGGGAGCGATGCAGTACTTC
few TRBD1 TRBJ1-2 TRBV29-1 CSVEDPRGYAYGYTF TGCAGCGTTGAAGACCCCAGGGGGTATGCCTATGGCTACACCTTC
few - TRBJ2-1 TRBV7-9 CASSPSSEQFF TGTGCCAGCAGCCCGAGTAGTGAGCAGTTCTTC
- - TRBJ2-6 TRBV6-9 CASSYRWQLLNPSGANVLTF TGTGCCAGCAGTTACCGGTGGCAGCTACTTAACCCTTCTGGGGCCAACGTCCTGACTTTC
- - TRBJ1-1 TRBV5-6 CASSLMRGRTNTEAFF TGTGCCAGCAGCTTGATGAGGGGACGTACGAACACTGAAGCTTTCTTT
few TRBD1 TRBJ2-5 TRBV11-2 CASSFGQGRPETQYF TGTGCCAGCAGTTTCGGACAGGGCCGTCCCGAGACCCAGTACTTC
many - TRBJ2-7 TRBV28 CASRRTTLSSYEQYF TGTGCCAGCAGAAGGACTACCCTTAGCTCCTACGAGCAGTACTTC
few TRBD1 TRBJ1-4 TRBV28 CASSGDRGGEKLFF TGTGCCAGCAGCGGGGACAGGGGCGGCGAAAAACTGTTTTTT
few TRBD2 TRBJ2-7 TRBV5-1 CASSLKLAGLEQYF TGCGCCAGCAGCTTGAAACTAGCGGGACTCGAGCAGTACTTC
- - TRBJ1-6 TRBV28 CASRIRSPLHF TGTGCCAGCAGGATCAGATCACCCCTCCACTTT
few TRBD2 TRBJ2-1 TRBV10-2 CASSESGLARRNEQFF TGCGCCAGCAGTGAGTCGGGACTAGCGCGGAGGAATGAGCAGTTCTTC
few - TRBJ1-1 TRBV28 CASSSRAGTETFF TGTGCCAGCAGTTCCAGGGCGGGCACTGAAACTTTCTTT
few - TRBJ2-5 TRBV14 CASSQTLMGEQTQYF TGTGCCAGCAGCCAAACCCTTATGGGGGAACAGACCCAGTACTTC
- - TRBJ1-2 TRBV10-2 CASSQDLGDLNYGYTF TGCGCCAGCAGTCAAGATTTAGGGGATTTAAACTATGGCTACACCTTC
many TRBD1 TRBJ1-1 TRBV6-1 CASAGTVNTEAFF TGTGCCAGCGCCGGGACAGTGAACACTGAAGCTTTCTTT
few TRBD1 TRBJ2-7 TRBV7-9 CASSLQGRDRVGEQYF TGTGCCAGCAGCTTACAGGGCCGGGACAGGGTGGGGGAGCAGTACTTC
- - TRBJ2-1 TRBV6-1 CATVTPLITHNEQFF TGTGCCACCGTCACACCCTTAATAACCCACAATGAGCAGTTCTTC
- - TRBJ1-2 TRBV4-1 CASSPGHRQGYTF TGCGCCAGCAGCCCCGGGCACCGCCAGGGCTACACCTTC
few - TRBJ2-2 TRBV11-2 CASSFIVTGELFF TGTGCCAGCAGCTTTATCGTTACCGGGGAGCTGTTTTTT
- - TRBJ1-5 TRBV7-9 CASSLVSGTELNQPQHF TGTGCCAGCAGCTTAGTTTCCGGGACGGAGCTCAATCAGCCCCAGCATTTT
once - TRBJ1-2 TRBV7-8 CASSLVGGLYGYTF TGTGCCAGCAGCTTAGTTGGGGGGCTCTATGGCTACACCTTC
many - TRBJ2-3 TRBV5-1 CASSFGTPTDTQYF TGCGCCAGCAGCTTCGGGACTCCCACAGATACGCAGTATTTT
- TRBD1 TRBJ2-2 TRBV7-2 CASTLTGGVTGELFF TGTGCCAGCACCTTGACAGGGGGCGTCACCGGGGAGCTGTTTTTT
- - TRBJ1-5 TRBV9 CASSVGEGGGNQPQHF TGTGCCAGCAGCGTAGGGGAGGGAGGGGGCAATCAGCCCCAGCATTTT
few TRBD1 TRBJ1-3 TRBV4-1 CASSQLQGIPGNTIYF TGCGCCAGCAGCCAACTACAGGGGATCCCTGGAAACACCATATATTTT
few TRBD2 TRBJ2-5 TRBV24-1 CATSDSGLAGMETQYF TGTGCCACCAGTGATTCGGGACTAGCGGGAATGGAGACCCAGTACTTC